This is a list of T cell receptor beta chains from one sample in a study of T cells in pancreatic ductal adenocarcinoma. Sequencing was performed with immunoSEQ multiplex PCR; in TCRdb, only in-frame clones are kept and a portion is missing. The repertoire includes about 98,000 clones, 90% to 95% of them detected once, and roughly 3% sits in the top ten. Sequenced sample: PBMCs. The receptors stem from a human donor with pancreatic ductal adenocarcinoma. Both conserved end residues are part of each CDR3. The D gene is left open where the match is weak. Size tells how often a clone was seen (once, few, many) or the class of an expanded clone, and some rows leave it out.

clone_size j_call d_call v_call cdr3_nt cdr3_aa
. TRBJ1-5 . TRBV4-3 TGCGCCAGCAGCCAAGACTTCGGGGATCAGCCCCAGCATTTT CASSQDFGDQPQHF
. TRBJ1-2 . TRBV10-3 TGTGCCATCAGTGAGTCGACGGGGAAAGTGGGTGGCTACACCTTC CAISESTGKVGGYTF
. TRBJ2-3 . TRBV4-3 TGCGCCAGCAGCCAAGTGCGACAGGCAGATACGCAGTATTTT CASSQVRQADTQYF
. TRBJ1-3 . TRBV5-1 TGCGCCAGCAGCCCCATTTCCTCTGGAAACACCATATATTTT CASSPISSGNTIYF
few TRBJ1-5 TRBD1 TRBV19 TGTGCCAGTAGTACGCCGGGACAGGCCAATCAGCCCCAGCATTTT CASSTPGQANQPQHF
. TRBJ1-5 . TRBV28 TGTGCCAGCAATCCAATGGGCAGGGGAGATCAGCCCCAGCATTTT CASNPMGRGDQPQHF
. TRBJ1-2 . TRBV28 TGTGCCAGCAGTTCGGGGGGGAGGGGAAACTATGGCTACACCTTC CASSSGGRGNYGYTF
. TRBJ2-1 . TRBV7-8 TGTGCCAGCAGCTTAAGTCAGGGCAGGGATGAGCAGTTCTTC CASSLSQGRDEQFF
. TRBJ1-2 . TRBV28 TGTGCCAGCAGCCTGGACACCACTTATGGCTACACCTTC CASSLDTTYGYTF
. TRBJ1-1 TRBD1 TRBV4-2 TGTGCCAGCAGCCATCCGGGACAGGTGAACACTGAAGCTTTCTTT CASSHPGQVNTEAFF
. TRBJ2-7 . TRBV7-3 TGTGCCAGCAGCTTGGCAGGGGGGACGGGCTACGAGCAGTACTTC CASSLAGGTGYEQYF
. TRBJ2-5 TRBD2 TRBV7-9 TGTGCCAGCACTAGCGGGAGGGTGCTACAAGAGACCCAGTACTTC CASTSGRVLQETQYF
. TRBJ2-3 TRBD2 TRBV13 TGTGCCAGCAGCTTATTAGCGGGATCACCCTCAGATACGCAGTATTTT CASSLLAGSPSDTQYF
. TRBJ2-7 . TRBV28 TGTGCCAGTACCAGGGGTTTCGAGCAGTACTTC CASTRGFEQYF
. TRBJ2-7 . TRBV4-2 TGTGCCAGCAGCCAAGATACGAAAGGAGGGAGCGGTACCTACGAGCAGTACTTC CASSQDTKGGSGTYEQYF